The 10 T cell receptor beta chains below all came from one sample that was sequenced in a study of response to subunit inactivated influenza vaccine. One entry per CDR3 protein results from TCRdb running MiXCR on the RT-PCR reads. The sample records 550,000 to 650,000 distinct CDR3 sequences, roughly 10% being singletons. Sample: PBMCs from blood, taken on the day of vaccination. These receptors were collected from a man aged 50-60 years who received an inactivated influenza vaccine.

This clonotype was observed a few times. The gene calls are TRBV12-3 or TRBV12-4 and TRBJ2-1; 7 bases are shared with TRBD2. The CDR3 contains 14 residues. V trimming: 6 bases; J trimming: 7 bases; junction bases outside the gene matches: 9. The CDR3 coding sequence is TGTGCCAGCAGGTGGGGGGTAGCGGGTAATGAGCAGTTCTTC. Translation gives CASRWGVAGNEQFF.

This clonotype was recorded at least ten times. This chain uses TRBV28 with TRBJ2-7; 9 nucleotides align to TRBD2. With V trimmed by 3 bases and J by 3 bases, 15 bases remained unmatched. CDR1 MDHEN and CDR2 SYDVKM come from the germline V gene. The CDR3 is 18 residues long. The CDR3 sequence is CASSFARLAGLRGYEQYF. DNA of the CDR3: TGTGCCAGCAGTTTTGCTCGGCTAGCGGGACTCAGGGGCTACGAGCAGTACTTC.

CDR3 region: CASSPEGQGGLLENIQYF. Written as DNA, the CDR3 is TGCGCCAGCAGCCCCGAGGGACAGGGAGGGTTGTTGGAAAACATTCAGTACTTC. The chain recombines TRBV4-1 with TRBJ2-4; 9 bases align to TRBD1. V dropped 4 bases and J dropped 5; count of bases not matched to a gene: 15. The CDR3 runs 18 residues. From germline, CDR1 is MGHRA and CDR2 YSYEKL.

This clonotype was observed at least ten times. V and J are TRBV5-1 and TRBJ2-2; 7 bases agree with TRBD2. This CDR3 comprises 16 residues. CDR1 SGHRS and CDR2 YFSETQ come from the germline V gene. V was clipped by 0 bases and J by 3 bases; unmatched bases: 5. The CDR3 protein is CASSLVASGYTGELFF. CDR3 sequence (DNA): TGCGCCAGCAGCTTGGTAGCTAGCGGTTACACCGGGGAGCTGTTTTTT.

Turning to this clonotype: An end of the junction does not agree with germline; a read error may underlie this. The V call is TRBV5-5, the J call TRBJ2-1; tentatively, D is TRBD2 (5 bases). Germline V gene sequence: CDR1 SGHKS, CDR2 YYEKEE (reference sequence). The CDR3 length is 16 residues. CDR3 sequence (DNA): TGTGCCAGCAGCTCCGGACTGTTGAGCTCCTACAATGAGCAGCTCTTC. It yields the protein CASSSGLLSSYNEQLF.

This clonotype turned up a few times. This chain links TRBV29-1 with TRBJ2-7; 9 positions agree with TRBD1. CDR3 length: 15 amino acids. J was trimmed by 3 bases and V by 6 bases; bases with no gene match: 12. The germline gives CDR1 SQVTM, CDR2 ANQGSEA. CDR3 sequence reads: CSVQPVPGQGYEQYF. Here the CDR3 DNA reads TGCAGCGTCCAACCCGTCCCGGGACAGGGCTACGAGCAGTACTTC.

The gene calls are TRBV7-2 and TRBJ2-1, with D perhaps TRBD2 (7 bases). The V gene lost 4 bases and the J gene lost 4 bases, with 20 bases spanning the gap. Germline V gene lookup returns CDR1 SGHTA and CDR2 FQGNSA. There are 17 residues in the CDR3. CDR3 in DNA: TGTGCCAGCAGCTATGGGGGGGCCAGGGGATTTTACAATGAGCAGTTCTTC. Protein sequence: CASSYGGARGFYNEQFF.

This clonotype was seen only a few times. V is TRBV7-9 and J is TRBJ2-3; TRBD1 is a possible D gene (7 bases). The CDR3 spans 17 residues. Trimming left V 2 bases short and J 3 bases short, with 18 bases between. Germline V lookup: CDR1 SEHNR, CDR2 FQNEAQ (reference sequence). The CDR3 DNA reads as TGTGCCAGCAGCTTAAGGCAGGGGGGCTTAGGAACAGATACGCAGTATTTT. Translating gives CASSLRQGGLGTDTQYF.

This clonotype was observed a handful of times. The chain uses TRBV12-3 or TRBV12-4 and TRBJ2-1, with D tentatively TRBD1 (5 bases). Trimming removed 7 bases from V and 4 bases from J, with 20 bases in between. This CDR3 has 16 residues. CDR3 bases: TGTGCCAGCACCAGATCCAGGGCGGTTTGGTACAATGAGCAGTTCTTC. Translated, it gives CASTRSRAVWYNEQFF.

This clonotype appeared a few times. The chain uses TRBV7-6 and TRBJ1-6, with a weak D call TRBD1 (5 bases). V lost 1 base, J lost 10 bases, and 8 bases lay in between. Germline V lookup: CDR1 SGHVS, CDR2 FNYEAQ. This CDR3 is built from 13 residues. The CDR3 DNA reads TGTGCCAGCAGCTTAGAAAGGGGCTCACCCCTCCACTTT. Translation: CASSLERGSPLHF.